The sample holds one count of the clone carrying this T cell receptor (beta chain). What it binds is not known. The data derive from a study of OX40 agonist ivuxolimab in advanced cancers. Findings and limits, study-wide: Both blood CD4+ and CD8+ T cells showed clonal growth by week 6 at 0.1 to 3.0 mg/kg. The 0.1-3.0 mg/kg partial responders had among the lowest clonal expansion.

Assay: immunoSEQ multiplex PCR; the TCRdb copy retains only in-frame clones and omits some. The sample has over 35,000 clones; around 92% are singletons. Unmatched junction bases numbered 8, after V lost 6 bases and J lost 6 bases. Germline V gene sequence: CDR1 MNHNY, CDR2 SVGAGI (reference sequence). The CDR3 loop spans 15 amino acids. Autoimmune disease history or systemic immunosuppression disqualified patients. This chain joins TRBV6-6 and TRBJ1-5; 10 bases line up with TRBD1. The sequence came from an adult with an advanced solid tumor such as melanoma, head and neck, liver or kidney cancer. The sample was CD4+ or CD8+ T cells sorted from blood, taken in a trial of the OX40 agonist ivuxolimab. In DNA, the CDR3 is TGTGCCAGCAGCCCCGGGACAGGGGTTAGTCAGCCCCAGCATTTT. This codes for CASSPGTGVSQPQHF.